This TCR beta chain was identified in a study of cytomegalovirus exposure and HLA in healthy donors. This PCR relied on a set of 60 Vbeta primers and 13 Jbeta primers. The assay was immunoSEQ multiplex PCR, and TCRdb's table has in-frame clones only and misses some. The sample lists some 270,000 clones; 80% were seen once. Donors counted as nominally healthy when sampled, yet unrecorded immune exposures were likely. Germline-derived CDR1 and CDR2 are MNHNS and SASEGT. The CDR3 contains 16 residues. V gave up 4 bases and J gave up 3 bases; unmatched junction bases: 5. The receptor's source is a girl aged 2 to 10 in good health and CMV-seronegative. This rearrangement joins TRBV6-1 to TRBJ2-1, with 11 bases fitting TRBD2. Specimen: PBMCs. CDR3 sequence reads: CASSVTSGGHYNEQFF. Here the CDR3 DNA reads TGTGCCAGCAGTGTCACTAGCGGGGGCCACTACAATGAGCAGTTCTTC.